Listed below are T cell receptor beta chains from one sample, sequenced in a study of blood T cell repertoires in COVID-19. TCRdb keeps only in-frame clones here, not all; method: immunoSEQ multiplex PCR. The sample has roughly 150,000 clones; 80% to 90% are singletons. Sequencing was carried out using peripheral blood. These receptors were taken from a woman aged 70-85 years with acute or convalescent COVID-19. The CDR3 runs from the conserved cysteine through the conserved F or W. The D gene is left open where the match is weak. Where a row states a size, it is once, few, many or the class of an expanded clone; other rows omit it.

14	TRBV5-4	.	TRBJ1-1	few	TGTGCCAGCAGCGTGGGAGGAAGGAACACTGAAGCTTTCTTT	CASSVGGRNTEAFF
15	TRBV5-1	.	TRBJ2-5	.	TGCGCCAGCAGTCTGGGCGTAAGGGGCCAGGAGACCCAGTACTTC	CASSLGVRGQETQYF
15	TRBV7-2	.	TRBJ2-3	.	TGTGCCAGCAGCTTGGCGGGGGCACCGCCAGATACGCAGTATTTT	CASSLAGAPPDTQYF
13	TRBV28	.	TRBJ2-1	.	TGTGCCAGCACAGGGCCAGGTTGGAATGAGCAGTTCTTC	CASTGPGWNEQFF
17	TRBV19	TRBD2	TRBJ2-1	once	TGTGCCAGTAGTATAGAGTTCGGGACTAGCGGCGCCACTGAGCAGTTCTTC	CASSIEFGTSGATEQFF
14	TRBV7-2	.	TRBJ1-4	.	TGTGCCAGCAGCTTTAATCCAACTAATGAAAAACTGTTTTTT	CASSFNPTNEKLFF
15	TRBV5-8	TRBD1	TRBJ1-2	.	TGTGCCAGCAGCCGAAGACAGGGGGATAACTATGGCTACACCTTC	CASSRRQGDNYGYTF
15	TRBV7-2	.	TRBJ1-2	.	TGTGCCAGCAGCTTAGCCAGTGGTCAGAACTATGGCTACACCTTC	CASSLASGQNYGYTF
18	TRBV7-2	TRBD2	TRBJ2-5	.	TGTGCCAGCAGCCACGTGGGGGCTAGCGGGGGGGCGCGGGAGACCCAGTACTTC	CASSHVGASGGARETQYF
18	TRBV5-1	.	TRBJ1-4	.	TGCGCCAGCAGACAGGGCGATCCTGGAGGAACAACTAATGAAAAACTGTTTTTT	CASRQGDPGGTTNEKLFF
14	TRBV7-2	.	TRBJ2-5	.	TGTGCCAGCAGTCGGCGACTAGGCCAAGAGACCCAGTACTTC	CASSRRLGQETQYF
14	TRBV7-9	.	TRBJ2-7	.	TGTGCCAGCAGCTCCGGGGAGGTTTCCTACGAGCAGTACTTC	CASSSGEVSYEQYF
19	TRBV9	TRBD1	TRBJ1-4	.	TGTGCCAGCAGCGTAGGTACAGGGGGCCTCGTGTTAACTAATGAAAAACTGTTTTTT	CASSVGTGGLVLTNEKLFF
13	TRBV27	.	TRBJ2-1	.	TGTGCCAGCAAAATATCAGGCTCCAATGAGCAGTTCTTC	CASKISGSNEQFF
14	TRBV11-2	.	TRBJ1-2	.	TGTGCCAGCAGCTTAACAGATGCTAACTATGGCTACACCTTC	CASSLTDANYGYTF
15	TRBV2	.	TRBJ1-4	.	TGTGCCAGCAGTGCCCGGGGACTTGCCGGTGAAAAACTGTTTTTT	CASSARGLAGEKLFF
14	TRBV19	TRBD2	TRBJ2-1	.	TGTGCCAGCGCACTAGCGGGGGGCCTAGGGGAGCAGTTCTTC	CASALAGGLGEQFF
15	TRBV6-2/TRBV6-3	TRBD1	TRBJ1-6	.	TGTGCCAGCAGTTACTACAGGGGTGGGAATTCACCCCTCCACTTT	CASSYYRGGNSPLHF
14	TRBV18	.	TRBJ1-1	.	TGTGCCAGCTCACGAGACGGGGTTAACACTGAAGCTTTCTTT	CASSRDGVNTEAFF
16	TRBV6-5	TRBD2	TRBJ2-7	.	TGTGCCAGCAGTTACCTTCCCGGGACTATCTCCTACGAGCAGTACTTC	CASSYLPGTISYEQYF
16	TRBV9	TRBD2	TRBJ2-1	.	TGTGCCAGCAGCCCCGGGCTAGCGGGGTTCTACAATGAGCAGTTCTTC	CASSPGLAGFYNEQFF
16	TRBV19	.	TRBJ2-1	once	TGTGCCAGTAGTATGGTACGTGTGGGGCCGGGCAATGAGCAGTTCTTC	CASSMVRVGPGNEQFF
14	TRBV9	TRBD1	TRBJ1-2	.	TGTGCCAGCAGCCCCTCCGGGACAGTTTATGGCTACACCTTC	CASSPSGTVYGYTF
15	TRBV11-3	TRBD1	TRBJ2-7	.	TGTGCCAGCAGCTTATCGGGACAGGGTAATGGGGAGCAGTACTTC	CASSLSGQGNGEQYF
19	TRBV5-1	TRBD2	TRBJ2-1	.	TGCGCCAGCAGCTTGGGTAGCGGGGGGTCTCTAAGCTCCTACAATGAGCAGTTCTTC	CASSLGSGGSLSSYNEQFF
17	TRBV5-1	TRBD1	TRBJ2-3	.	TGCGCCAGCAGCCCTAGTAACAGGGGTGGGGGTCCAGATACGCAGTATTTT	CASSPSNRGGGPDTQYF
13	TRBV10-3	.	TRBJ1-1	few	TGTGCCATCAGTGAGTCCGGGAGCGGTGAAGCTTTCTTT	CAISESGSGEAFF
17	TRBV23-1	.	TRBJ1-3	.	TGCGCCAGCAGTCAAGATGATGGAGCCCTCTCTGGAAACACCATATATTTT	CASSQDDGALSGNTIYF
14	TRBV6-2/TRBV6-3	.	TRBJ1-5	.	TGTGCCAGCAGTTACTCCCAGGGATATCAGCCCCAGCATTTT	CASSYSQGYQPQHF
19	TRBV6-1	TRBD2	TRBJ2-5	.	TGTGCCAGCAGTGAAACCCGGGCGACTAGCGGGAGGGCCCTAGAGACCCAGTACTTC	CASSETRATSGRALETQYF
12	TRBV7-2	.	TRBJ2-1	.	TGTGCCAGCGTAGGAGGGATCGGTGAGCAGTTCTTC	CASVGGIGEQFF
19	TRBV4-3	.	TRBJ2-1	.	TGCGCCAGCAGCCAAGATTCGGGTCGTTGGCGGGATTCGTACAATGAGCAGTTCTTC	CASSQDSGRWRDSYNEQFF
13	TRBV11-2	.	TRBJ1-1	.	TGTGCCAGCAGCTACGGGTTGGACACTGAAGCTTTCTTT	CASSYGLDTEAFF
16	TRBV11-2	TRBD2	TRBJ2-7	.	TGTGCCAGCAGCCGTTATAGCGGGAGGGCCGACTACGAGCAGTACTTC	CASSRYSGRADYEQYF
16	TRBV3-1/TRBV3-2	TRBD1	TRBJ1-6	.	TGTGCCAGCAGCCAGACAGGGGGCTCCAATAATTCACCCCTCCACTTT	CASSQTGGSNNSPLHF
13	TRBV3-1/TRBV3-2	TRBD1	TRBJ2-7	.	TGTGCCAGCAGCAGGACAGGGCCCCAGGGGCAGTACTTC	CASSRTGPQGQYF
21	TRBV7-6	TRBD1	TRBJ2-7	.	TGTGCCAGCAGCTTAGAAGTTTGGTCGGGACAGGGGGTTGGAACCCGATACGAGCAGTACTTC	CASSLEVWSGQGVGTRYEQYF
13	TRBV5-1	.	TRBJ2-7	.	TGCGCCAGCAGCTTGGGTAGCTCCTACGAGCAGTACTTC	CASSLGSSYEQYF
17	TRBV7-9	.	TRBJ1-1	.	TGTGCCAGCAGCGGAAACCAACGGGACTTGTGGGACACTGAAGCTTTCTTT	CASSGNQRDLWDTEAFF
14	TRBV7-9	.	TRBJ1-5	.	TGTGCCAGCAGCTTAGGGCCATACAATCAGCCCCAGCATTTT	CASSLGPYNQPQHF
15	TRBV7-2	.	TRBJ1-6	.	TGTGCCAGCAGCCCGTACGGGGATGAGGATTCACCCCTCCACTTT	CASSPYGDEDSPLHF
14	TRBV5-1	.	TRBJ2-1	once	TGCGCCAGCAGCTTGGAAGGGCTGAGGGCTGAGCAGTTCTTC	CASSLEGLRAEQFF
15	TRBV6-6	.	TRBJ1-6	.	TGTGCCAGCAGTTATTTGGGGGGAACCAATTCACCCCTCCACTTT	CASSYLGGTNSPLHF
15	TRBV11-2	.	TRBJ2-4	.	TGTGCCAGCAGCGAACTGGAGTTATCCAAAAACATTCAGTACTTC	CASSELELSKNIQYF
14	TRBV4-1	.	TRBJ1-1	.	TGCGCCAGCAGCCAGGACCGAGGGTTCACTGAAGCTTTCTTT	CASSQDRGFTEAFF
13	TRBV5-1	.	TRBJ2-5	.	TGCGCCAGCAGCTTCGACAGATCCGGGACCCAGTACTTC	CASSFDRSGTQYF
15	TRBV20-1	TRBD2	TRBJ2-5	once	TGCAGTGCTAGTGGGCACAGCGGGAACCGGGAGACCCAGTACTTC	CSASGHSGNRETQYF
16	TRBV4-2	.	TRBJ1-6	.	TGTGCCAGCAGCCTTGAGCCCTCCGGGACTCGATCACCCCTCCACTTT	CASSLEPSGTRSPLHF
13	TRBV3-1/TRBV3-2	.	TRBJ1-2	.	TGTGCCAGCAGCAAAAGGGAGGGCATGGGCTACACCTTC	CASSKREGMGYTF
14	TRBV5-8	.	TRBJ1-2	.	TGTGCCAGCAGCTTGCGCAAGGGAGGGTATGGCTACACCTTC	CASSLRKGGYGYTF
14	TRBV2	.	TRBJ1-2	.	TGTGCCAGCAGTGCGAGGGAAAGTCGCTATGGCTACACCTTC	CASSARESRYGYTF
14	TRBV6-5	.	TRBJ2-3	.	TGTGCCAGCAGTTACTCGGGCACCACAGATACGCAGTATTTT	CASSYSGTTDTQYF
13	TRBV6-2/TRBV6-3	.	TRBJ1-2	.	TGTGCCAGCAGTAGCCGACAGAAGAATGGCTACACCTTC	CASSSRQKNGYTF
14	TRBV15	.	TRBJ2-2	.	TGTGCCACCAGCAGAGGTAGTAGAACCGGGGAGCTGTTTTTT	CATSRGSRTGELFF
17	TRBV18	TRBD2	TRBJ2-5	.	TGTGCCAGCTCACCATCGACTAGCGGCGACCAGGGAGAGACCCAGTACTTC	CASSPSTSGDQGETQYF
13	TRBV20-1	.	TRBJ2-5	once	TGCAGTGCTAGTGGGGGGCGCGGGGAGACCCAGTACTTC	CSASGGRGETQYF
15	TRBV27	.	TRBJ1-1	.	TGTGCCAGCAGTTTATCGTGGGGGGGCGGGACTGAAGCTTTCTTT	CASSLSWGGGTEAFF
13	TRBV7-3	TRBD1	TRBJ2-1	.	TGTGCCAGCAGCTTACAGGGGGCCAATGAGCAGTTCTTC	CASSLQGANEQFF
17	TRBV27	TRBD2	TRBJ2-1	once	TGTGCCAGTCGTTGGCGCGGTACTAGCGTACACCACAATGAGCAGTTCTTC	CASRWRGTSVHHNEQFF
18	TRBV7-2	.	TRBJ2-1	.	TGTGCCAGCAGCTTGTTCCCCCCCGAGGCGAGCTCCTACAATGAGCAGTTCTTC	CASSLFPPEASSYNEQFF